This note documents a single TCR beta chain sequence. In the study's own analysis: Amplifying reference gene primers gave estimates of nucleated cell counts. Clones were sequenced by immunoSEQ multiplex PCR, and TCRdb holds only the in-frame ones, with some missing. V and J calls and clone size come straight from that table; D and trimming were deduced from the DNA. Altogether some 260,000 clones are present, around 90% being singletons, with the ten largest covering around 0.91%. This sample is part of a study of blood T cell repertoires in COVID-19. The overall study: Specimens from acute and convalescent COVID-19 originated in the United States, Italy and Spain. In each case, the material was cDNA or gDNA derived from T cells, B-cell-depleted T cells, or PBMCs.

The sample taken for sequencing was peripheral blood. The receptor comes from a woman aged 35 to 49 who had recovered from COVID-19.

As DNA, the CDR3 is TGTGCCAGCAGCCTCCAACACAGGGGGCCTCAGCCCCAGCATTTT. It specifies CASSLQHRGPQPQHF. The J gene is TRBJ1-5, the V gene TRBV6-5; 9 nucleotides line up with TRBD1. CDR3 length: 15 amino acids. Germline CDR1 MNHEY, CDR2 SVGAGI. With V trimmed by 6 bases and J by 6 bases, 9 bases remained unmatched.